This T cell receptor (beta chain) was captured in a study of CD8+ T cells in alopecia areata. This clone was counted only a few times. Extracted RNA was reverse transcribed, and the resulting cDNA served as sequencing template. Some clones are missing from TCRdb's copy, which holds only in-frame ones; the method was immunoSEQ multiplex PCR. Here the sample spans under 250,000 clones, more than 60% being singletons. Germline CDR1 SGHTA, CDR2 FQGNSA. The length of the CDR3 is 12 residues. Trimming removed 7 bases at V and 9 bases at J, with 12 bases between. Treatment defined: oral pan-JAK inhibitor, 5-10 mg twice daily. In alopecia areata patients, both lesional scalp punch biopsies and peripheral blood were collected.

The sequences come from CD4+ T cells sorted from blood, collected between weeks 43 and 45, from a patient treated with tofacitinib. The rearrangement joins TRBV7-2 to TRBJ2-2; D gene uncertain. The origin of this receptor is a human donor with alopecia areata. In nucleotides, the CDR3 is TGTGCCAGCACCCCCGGATTGTGGGAGCTGTTTTTT. Translated, it gives CASTPGLWELFF.